Listed here are 8 T cell receptor beta chains from one sample, sequenced in a study of CD8 T cells in Susac syndrome. Random hexamers served to reverse transcribe about 0.45 to 1 ug RNA. TCRdb re-called the immunoSEQ multiplex PCR reads with MiXCR, one entry per CDR3 protein. This sample has fewer than 150,000 distinct CDR3 sequences, with 90% to 95% found just once. Material: CD4+ T cells from PBMCs. Source of these receptors: a human donor in good health.

The V call is TRBV28, the J call TRBJ2-7, with D hard to call. Germline loops: CDR1 MDHEN, CDR2 SYDVKM. The V end was cut by 5 bases, the J end by 5 bases, with 16 bases between. The CDR3 length is 14 residues. In DNA form, the CDR3 reads TGTGCCAGCAGTCTTCCCGGTTTCGCCAACGAGCAGTACTTC. Its translation: CASSLPGFANEQYF.

With respect to this clonotype: Its ends do not fully match the called genes, so a read error is possible. The chain recombines TRBV6-5 with TRBJ2-5; TRBD1 might be the D (5 bases). The CDR3 sequence is 14 residues long. Germline V lookup: CDR1 MNHEY, CDR2 SVGAGI. The CDR3 is CARTVRHREETLYF. In DNA form, the CDR3 reads TGTGCCAGGACAGTACGGCACAGAGAAGAGACCCTGTACTTC.

The V call is TRBV20-1, the J call TRBJ2-7, with TRBD2 identical over 7 bases. J gave up 4 bases and V 2 bases, and 8 bases lay outside the gene matches. CDR1 and CDR2 (germline): DFQATT, SNEGSKA (reference sequence). The CDR3 extends over 14 amino acids. CDR3 protein: CSARYAGVGYEQYF. DNA for the CDR3: TGCAGTGCTAGATATGCGGGAGTGGGGTACGAGCAGTACTTC.

V is TRBV6-5 and J is TRBJ1-4; 8 nucleotides agree with TRBD1. The V gene's germline CDR1 is MNHEY and CDR2 SVGAGI. Losses at the gene ends were 2 bases for V and 4 bases for J; bases not matched to a gene: 6. This CDR3 spans 16 amino acids. The chain's CDR3 is CASSYHGQGYNEKLFF. CDR3 sequence (DNA): TGTGCCAGCAGTTACCATGGACAGGGCTATAATGAAAAACTGTTTTTT.

V gene TRBV6-1 combines with J gene TRBJ2-7; D uncertain. In germline, CDR1 is MNHNS, CDR2 SASEGT. V shed 6 bases and J shed 2 bases, with 11 bases lying between them. CDR3 length equals 13 residues. The CDR3 sequence is CASRSAGAYEQYF. The CDR3 region has the DNA TGTGCCAGCAGAAGTGCAGGAGCCTACGAGCAGTACTTC.

The gene calls are TRBV6-5 and TRBJ2-7; tentative D call: TRBD2 (6 bases). Germline V gene data show CDR1 as MNHEY and CDR2 as SVGAGI. V was cut by 6 bases and J by 0 bases, with 15 bases left in between. The CDR3 runs 15 residues. CDR3 coding DNA: TGTGCCAGCAGCCGCGGTGGGACTCCCTCCTACGAGCAGTACTTC. Translating it yields CASSRGGTPSYEQYF.

In this sample, this clonotype turned up a few times. The chain joins TRBV7-9 to TRBJ1-1, with D uncertain. CDR3 length: 13 residues. Trimming took off 3 bases at V and 1 base at J, with 6 bases between the two ends. CDR1 and CDR2 (germline): SEHNR, FQNEAQ (reference sequence). The CDR3 sequence: CASSLRRNTEAFF. In DNA form, the CDR3 reads TGTGCCAGCAGCTTGAGACGGAACACTGAAGCTTTCTTT.

The V gene is TRBV19, the J gene TRBJ1-2; D is uncertain. Trimming cost V 5 bases and J 2 bases, with 15 bases left between them. The CDR3 is 15 amino acids. The germline gives CDR1 LNHDA, CDR2 SQIVND (reference sequence). DNA of the CDR3: TGTGCCAGTAGTGCCCGCGAGGGTCAAAACTATGGCTACACCTTC. It translates to CASSAREGQNYGYTF.